Shown below are 28 T cell receptor beta chains from a single sample sequenced in a study of T cell repertoires in cytomegalovirus infection. TCRdb independently ran MiXCR on the reads; one entry per CDR3 protein. The sample has a few hundred thousand distinct CDR3 sequences, 9.5% seen once. The sequencing input was PBMCs. The receptors shown here come from a human donor in good health (CMV status not recorded). Some clones in this sample may be carry-over from other donors' samples.

This clonotype has at least ten counts. The CDR3 DNA reads as TGTGCCAGCAGCTTCGAGGGCACTGAAGCTTTCTTT. It encodes CASSFEGTEAFF. The chain combines TRBV7-9 with TRBJ1-1; D is undetermined. Germline V lookup: CDR1 SEHNR, CDR2 FQNEAQ (reference sequence). The CDR3 contains 12 residues. Trimming pared 3 bases from V and 4 bases from J, leaving 6 bases between.

This clonotype was counted only a few times. This chain links TRBV2 with TRBJ2-3; D ambiguous. Germline V gene data show CDR1 as SNHLY and CDR2 as FYNNEI. The CDR3 is 13 residues long. Trimming took 4 bases from V and 3 from J, leaving 8 bases between them. This CDR3 reads CASSALGTDTQYF. The CDR3 DNA reads TGTGCCAGCAGTGCTCTCGGGACAGATACGCAGTATTTT.

This clonotype was seen more than once but under ten times. Here the CDR3 DNA reads TGTGCCAGCAGCTTAGGGGGGTCAGGGGCACGGGATACGCAGTATTTT. Its translation is CASSLGGSGARDTQYF. The chain employs TRBV7-2 and TRBJ2-3, with D possibly matching TRBD1 (6 bases). The CDR3 is 16 residues long. Per germline, CDR1 SGHTA and CDR2 FQGNSA. V lost 1 base, J lost 6 bases, and 17 bases lay in between.

The sample holds a few counts of this clonotype. The rearrangement joins TRBV7-3 to TRBJ1-4, with 7 bases identical to TRBD1. The CDR3 runs 15 residues. The junction had 11 bases not matched to a gene; V was cut back by 5 bases and J by 8 bases. Germline CDR1 and CDR2: SGHTA and FQGTGA. In DNA form, the CDR3 reads TGTGCCAGCAGCCCCACCGGGACAGCTCAGGAAAAACTGTTTTTT. It is translated as CASSPTGTAQEKLFF.

This chain links TRBV5-4 with TRBJ1-1; 11 nucleotides line up with TRBD1. In germline, CDR1 is SGHNT, CDR2 YYREEE (reference sequence). The V gene end was trimmed by 4 bases and the J gene end by 4 bases; junction bases not matched to a gene: 6. The CDR3 spans 15 residues. Written as DNA, the CDR3 is TGTGCCAGCAGCGGCGGGACAGGGGGGGCCACTGAAGCTTTCTTT. This sequence encodes CASSGGTGGATEAFF. Full variable domain (outside the CDR3, taken from reference TRBV5-4 and TRBJ1-1): ETGVTQSPTHLIKTRGQQVTLRCSSQSGHNTVSWYQQALGQGPQFIFQYYREEENGRGNFPPRFSGLQFPNYSSELNVNALELDDSALYLCASSGGTGGATEAFFGQGTRLTVV.

With regard to this clonotype: One junction end disagrees with the germline gene, perhaps due to a read error. The chain has TRBV9 and TRBJ2-1; 12 nucleotides align to TRBD2. From germline, CDR1 is SGDLS and CDR2 YYNGEE. This CDR3 has 19 residues. CDR3 residues: CDSSLTGLAGLSSYNEQFF. The CDR3 coding sequence is TGTGACAGCAGCCTCACGGGACTAGCGGGCCTTAGCTCCTACAATGAGCAGTTCTTT.

By share, this clonotype ranks as medium-sized. The rearrangement links TRBV7-2 to TRBJ2-7, with TRBD2 matching over 7 bases. The ends lost 1 base at V and 3 bases at J; junction bases unmatched: 0. This CDR3 spans 13 amino acids. CDR1 is SGHTA and CDR2 is FQGNSA in the germline V gene. The CDR3 nucleotides read TGTGCCAGCAGCTTAGTAGCGGGCTACGAGCAGTACTTC. The encoded protein is CASSLVAGYEQYF. The variable domain in full, completed from reference TRBV7-2 and TRBJ2-7, reads GAGVSQSPSNKVTEKGKDVELRCDPISGHTALYWYRQSLGQGLEFLIYFQGNSAPDKSGLPSDRFSAERTGGSVSTLTIQRTQQEDSAVYLCASSLVAGYEQYFGPGTRLTVT.

Worth noting for this clonotype: A much larger clone lies a single base off, so this may be a read error. The rearrangement uses TRBV20-1 and TRBJ1-1, with D perhaps matching TRBD1 (5 bases). The V end was cut by 1 base, the J end by 1 base, with 16 bases between. CDR3 size: 16 residues. Germline V gives CDR1 DFQATT, CDR2 SNEGSKA (reference sequence). The CDR3 DNA is TGCAGTGCTAGAGTTTTAGCAGGGATGGGGAACACTGAAGCTTTCTTT. Protein sequence: CSARVLAGMGNTEAFF.

The V and J genes are TRBV7-2 and TRBJ2-7, with D tentatively TRBD1 or TRBD2 (6 bases each). CDR3 length: 18 amino acids. Trimming pared 0 bases from V and 1 base from J, leaving 19 bases between. The V gene's germline CDR1 is SGHTA and CDR2 FQGNSA. The CDR3 coding sequence is TGTGCCAGCAGCTTAGCCGTCGGGGGCGCTGGCCCATCCTACGAGCAGTACTTC. It is translated as CASSLAVGGAGPSYEQYF.

This clonotype was picked up many times. Written as DNA, the CDR3 is TGTGCCAGCAGCTTCGCAGGGGCAAGAGATCAGCCCCAGCATTTT. Amino acids: CASSFAGARDQPQHF. The J gene is TRBJ1-5, the V gene TRBV7-9, with a tentative D call TRBD1 (6 bases). Trimming left V 3 bases short and J 5 bases short, with 14 bases between. CDR1 is SEHNR and CDR2 is FQNEAQ in the germline V gene (reference sequence). The CDR3 totals 15 residues.

This clonotype was found a few times. The J gene is TRBJ2-7, the V gene TRBV6-5, with 10 nucleotides matching TRBD2. The junction had 6 bases not matched to a gene; V was cut back by 6 bases and J by 1 base. The CDR3 has 15 amino acids. CDR1 is MNHEY, CDR2 SVGAGI, per germline. In nucleotides, the CDR3 is TGTGCCAGCAGCCCCCAGCGGGGGGGGTCCTACGAGCAGTACTTC. Protein sequence: CASSPQRGGSYEQYF.

This chain links TRBV6-2 or TRBV6-3 with TRBJ2-1; 12 bases agree with TRBD2. Germline-derived CDR1 and CDR2 are MNHEY and SVGEGT. The CDR3 is 17 amino acids. The V segment lost 8 bases and the J segment 9 bases; nucleotides outside the gene matches: 17. In nucleotides, the CDR3 is TGTGCCAGCGGGAAGAACTTCCTAGCGGGGGGGGGGAGTGAGCAGTTCTTC. Encoded protein: CASGKNFLAGGGSEQFF.

This clonotype was observed a handful of times. The rearrangement joins TRBV20-1 to TRBJ2-7, with D possibly TRBD2 on 5 matching bases. The V and J ends lost 6 bases and 0 bases respectively, with 12 bases between them. The CDR3 runs 13 residues. Germline V CDR1 and CDR2: DFQATT, SNEGSKA (reference sequence). CDR3 DNA: TGCAGTGCCCCAGACTACCCCTCCTACGAGCAGTACTTC. This encodes CSAPDYPSYEQYF.

This clonotype occurred many times. The chain has TRBV7-2 and TRBJ1-2, with D tentatively TRBD1 (6 bases). The CDR3 consists of 15 residues. The germline V and J ends were trimmed by 6 bases and 6 bases, with 20 bases remaining between them. Germline CDR1 and CDR2: SGHTA and FQGNSA. CDR3 nucleotide sequence: TGTGCCAGCAGGCGCGGGGGCGCGATGAGGAATGGCTACACCTTC. It encodes CASRRGGAMRNGYTF.

In this sample, this clonotype turned up many times. V usage is TRBV9 and J usage is TRBJ2-1, with a tentative D call TRBD2 (6 bases). The CDR3 loop spans 16 amino acids. From germline, CDR1 is SGDLS and CDR2 YYNGEE. With 2 bases removed from V and 0 bases from J, the gap between germline ends came to 12 bases. This CDR3 is CASSVGSGSSYNEQFF. The CDR3 region has the DNA TGTGCCAGCAGCGTCGGGAGCGGAAGCTCCTACAATGAGCAGTTCTTC.

There are a few counts of this clonotype. The chain combines TRBV20-1 with TRBJ2-2; D is perhaps TRBD1 or TRBD2 (5 bases each). Germline values: CDR1 DFQATT, CDR2 SNEGSKA (reference sequence). The ends were cut back, 5 bases at V and 7 bases at J, with 17 bases in the middle. The CDR3 has 14 amino acids. The CDR3, as DNA: TGCAGTGCTGATGGTGGGGGAGTGAGCGGGGAGCTGTTTTTT. Its translation: CSADGGGVSGELFF.

The table lists this clonotype with many counts. The chain combines TRBV7-8 with TRBJ1-5, with a tentative D call TRBD1 (5 bases). V lost 5 bases and J lost 3, with 8 bases in between. Per germline, CDR1 SGHVS and CDR2 FQNEAQ. The CDR3 sequence is 13 residues long. The CDR3 loop is CASSRDANQPQHF. The CDR3 DNA sequence: TGTGCCAGCAGCCGGGACGCCAATCAGCCCCAGCATTTT. Together with reference TRBV7-8 and TRBJ1-5, the CDR3 gives the full variable domain: GAGVSQSPRYKVAKRGQDVALRCDPISGHVSLFWYQQALGQGPEFLTYFQNEAQLDKSGLPSDRFFAERPEGSVSTLKIQRTQQEDSAVYLCASSRDANQPQHFGDGTRLSIL.

The chain joins TRBV7-2 to TRBJ2-1; no definite D call. Germline CDR1 reads SGHTA; CDR2 reads FQGNSA. With 5 bases removed from V and 3 bases from J, the gap between germline ends came to 11 bases. The CDR3 covers 14 residues. CDR3 amino acids: CASSELGRYNEQFF. CDR3 coding DNA: TGTGCCAGCAGCGAGCTCGGACGCTACAATGAGCAGTTCTTC. The entire variable domain, with the rest obtained from reference TRBV7-2 and TRBJ2-1, is as follows: GAGVSQSPSNKVTEKGKDVELRCDPISGHTALYWYRQSLGQGLEFLIYFQGNSAPDKSGLPSDRFSAERTGGSVSTLTIQRTQQEDSAVYLCASSELGRYNEQFFGPGTRLTVL.

The sample holds a few counts of this clonotype. V usage is TRBV19 and J usage is TRBJ1-2; D is possibly TRBD1 (5 bases). CDR3 length: 13 amino acids. V was cut by 7 bases and J by 4 bases, with 13 bases left in between. The germline CDR1 and CDR2 sequences are LNHDA and SQIVND (reference sequence). The CDR3 sequence is CASMGTAVYGYTF. Written as DNA, the CDR3 is TGTGCCAGTATGGGGACCGCCGTCTATGGCTACACCTTC.

The V gene is TRBV3-1, the J gene TRBJ1-1; 7 positions agree with TRBD1. With 4 bases clipped from V and 9 bases from J, the junction kept 5 bases outside the gene matches. The germline gives CDR1 LGHDT, CDR2 YNNKEL (reference sequence). The CDR3 is 12 amino acids. The CDR3 reads CASSLARGKAFF. CDR3 sequence (DNA): TGTGCCAGCAGCCTTGCCAGGGGGAAAGCTTTCTTT.

Only a few counts were recorded for this clonotype. This may stem from a read error, because a much larger clone lies one nucleotide away. J is TRBJ2-1 and V is TRBV7-8; the D is unclear. Trimming stripped 6 bases from V and 8 bases from J, with 8 bases between. The CDR3 is made up of 11 amino acids. From germline, CDR1 is SGHVS and CDR2 FQNEAQ. Written as DNA, the CDR3 is TGTGCCAGCAGTCCCGGCCATGAGCAGTTCTTC. Translated: CASSPGHEQFF.

This chain uses TRBV7-9 with TRBJ2-2, with 7 positions matching TRBD2. This CDR3 is 16 amino acids long. Trimming at V came to 5 bases and at J to 0 bases, leaving 6 bases not matched to a gene. Per germline, CDR1 SEHNR and CDR2 FQNEAQ (reference sequence). CDR3 nucleotide sequence: TGTGCCAGCAGCCCGAGCGGGACTTCGAACACCGGGGAGCTGTTTTTT. Its translation is CASSPSGTSNTGELFF.

V is TRBV12-3 or TRBV12-4 and J is TRBJ1-4; D perhaps matches TRBD1 (5 bases). V was trimmed by 7 bases and J by 2 bases, leaving 11 bases between them. CDR3 length equals 14 residues. The CDR3 loop reads CASNQGVTNEKLFF. The CDR3, as DNA: TGTGCCAGCAACCAAGGGGTGACTAATGAAAAACTGTTTTTT.

This clonotype came up a few times. The rearrangement uses TRBV6-1 and TRBJ2-5, with D uncertain. Germline loops: CDR1 MNHNS, CDR2 SASEGT. V was clipped by 6 bases and J by 3 bases, with 14 bases between them. The CDR3 runs 14 residues. The CDR3 nucleotides are TGTGCCAGCAGCCCCGCCGGGCCAAAAGAGACCCAGTACTTC. It translates to CASSPAGPKETQYF.

A remark on this clonotype: A read error is possible here, since a much larger clone lies one base away. V usage is TRBV7-2 and J usage is TRBJ2-3; D gene unclear. Germline assignment: CDR1 SGHTA and CDR2 FQGNSA. Trimming left V 5 bases short and J 3 bases short, with 15 bases between. This CDR3 spans 15 amino acids. The CDR3 DNA follows: TGTGCCAGCAGCCCAGAGAGGCAGTCTACAGATACGCAGTATTTT. Protein: CASSPERQSTDTQYF.

This clonotype was seen repeatedly, ten times or more. This sequence joins TRBV5-4 and TRBJ1-6, with 7 bases identical to TRBD1. From germline, CDR1 is SGHNT and CDR2 YYREEE (reference sequence). The CDR3 loop spans 15 amino acids. The junction had 10 bases not matched to a gene; V was cut back by 4 bases and J by 9 bases. The CDR3 reads CASSPRTEGASPLHF. The CDR3 DNA reads as TGTGCCAGCAGCCCCCGGACAGAGGGGGCTTCACCCCTCCACTTT.

This chain uses TRBV27 with TRBJ2-5; 9 bases align to TRBD1. Germline lookup yields CDR1 MNHEY and CDR2 SMNVEV (reference sequence). This CDR3 has 14 residues. With 7 bases clipped from V and 1 base from J, the junction kept 4 bases outside the gene matches. The CDR3 protein is CASNRQGGQETQYF. The CDR3, as DNA: TGTGCCAGCAACCGACAGGGGGGCCAAGAGACCCAGTACTTC.

This clonotype was recorded many times. At one end, the junction sequence differs from germline, possibly due to a read error. The V and J genes are TRBV5-1 and TRBJ1-1; D is uncertain. The CDR3 covers 13 residues. The germline gives CDR1 SGHRS, CDR2 YFSETQ. The DNA of the CDR3 is TGTGCCAGCAGCTTCGAGGGGAACACTGAAGCTTTCTTT. This codes for CASSFEGNTEAFF.